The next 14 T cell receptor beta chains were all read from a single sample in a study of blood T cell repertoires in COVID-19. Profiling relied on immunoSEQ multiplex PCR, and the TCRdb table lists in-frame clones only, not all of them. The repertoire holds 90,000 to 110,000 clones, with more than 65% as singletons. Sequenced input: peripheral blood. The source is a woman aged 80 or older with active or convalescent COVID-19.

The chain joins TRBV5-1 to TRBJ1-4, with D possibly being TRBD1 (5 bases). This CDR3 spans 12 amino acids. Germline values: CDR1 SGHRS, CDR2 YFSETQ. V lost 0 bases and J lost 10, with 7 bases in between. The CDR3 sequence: CASSLEGAKLFF. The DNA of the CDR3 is TGCGCCAGCAGCTTGGAAGGGGCAAAACTGTTTTTT.

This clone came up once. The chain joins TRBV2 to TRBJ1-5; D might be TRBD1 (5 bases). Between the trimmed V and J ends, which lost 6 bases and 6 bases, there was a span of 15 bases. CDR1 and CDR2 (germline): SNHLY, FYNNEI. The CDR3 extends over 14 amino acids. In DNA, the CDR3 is TGTGCCAGCAGGGGGCGGGGCCGGGGTCAGCCCCAGCATTTT. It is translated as CASRGRGRGQPQHF.

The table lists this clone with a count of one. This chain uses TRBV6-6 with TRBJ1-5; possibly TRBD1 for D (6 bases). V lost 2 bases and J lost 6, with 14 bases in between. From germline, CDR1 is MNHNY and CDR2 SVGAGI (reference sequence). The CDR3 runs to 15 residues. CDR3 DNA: TGTGCCAGCAGTTACATGCCAGGGGCTGGTCAGCCCCAGCATTTT. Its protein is CASSYMPGAGQPQHF.

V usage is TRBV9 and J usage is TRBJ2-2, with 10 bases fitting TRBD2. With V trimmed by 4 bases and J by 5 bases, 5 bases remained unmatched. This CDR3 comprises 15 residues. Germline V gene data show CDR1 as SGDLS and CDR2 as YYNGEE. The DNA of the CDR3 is TGTGCCAGCAGCTCTAGCGGGAGATGGACCGGGGAGCTGTTTTTT. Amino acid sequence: CASSSSGRWTGELFF.

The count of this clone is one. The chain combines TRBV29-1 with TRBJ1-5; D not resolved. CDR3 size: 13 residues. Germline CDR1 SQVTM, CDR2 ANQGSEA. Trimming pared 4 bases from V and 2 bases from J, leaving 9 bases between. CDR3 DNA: TGCAGCGTTGGCCTATTTCGCAATCAGCCCCAGCATTTT. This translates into CSVGLFRNQPQHF.

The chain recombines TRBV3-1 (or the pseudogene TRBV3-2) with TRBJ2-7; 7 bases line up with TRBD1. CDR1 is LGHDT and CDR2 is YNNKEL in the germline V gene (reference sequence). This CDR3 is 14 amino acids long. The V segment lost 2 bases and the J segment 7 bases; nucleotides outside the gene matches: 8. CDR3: CASSQRGRASEQYF. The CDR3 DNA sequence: TGTGCCAGCAGCCAAAGGGGGCGTGCTTCGGAGCAGTACTTC.

CDR3 loop: CASSSRDRGNSPLHF. The CDR3 DNA reads as TGTGCCAGCAGCTCCCGGGACAGGGGTAATTCACCCCTCCACTTT. The chain recombines TRBV7-8 with TRBJ1-6; TRBD1 matches 10 bases. CDR1 and CDR2 (germline): SGHVS, FQNEAQ. The CDR3 is 15 residues long. The ends lost 4 bases at V and 6 bases at J; junction bases unmatched: 3.

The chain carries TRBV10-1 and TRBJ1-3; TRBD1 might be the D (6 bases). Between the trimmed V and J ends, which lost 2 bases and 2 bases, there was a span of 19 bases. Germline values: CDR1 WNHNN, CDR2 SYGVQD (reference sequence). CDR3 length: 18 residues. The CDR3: CASSEGLKQGSAGNTIYF. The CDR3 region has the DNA TGCGCCAGCAGTGAGGGCCTCAAACAGGGCTCCGCTGGAAACACCATATATTTT.

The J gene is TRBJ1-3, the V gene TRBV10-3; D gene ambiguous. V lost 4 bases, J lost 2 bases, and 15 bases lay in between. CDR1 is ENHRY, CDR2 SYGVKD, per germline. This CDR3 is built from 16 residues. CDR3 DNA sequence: TGTGCCATCAGTGGTGACATCACCCGTCCTGGAAACACCATATATTTT. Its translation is CAISGDITRPGNTIYF.

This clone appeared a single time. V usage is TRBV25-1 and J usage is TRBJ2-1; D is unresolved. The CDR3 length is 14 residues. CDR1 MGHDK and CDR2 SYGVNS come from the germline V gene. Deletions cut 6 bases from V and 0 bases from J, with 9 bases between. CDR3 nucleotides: TGTGCCAGCAGCCTTTGGAGCTCCTACAATGAGCAGTTCTTC. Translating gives CASSLWSSYNEQFF.

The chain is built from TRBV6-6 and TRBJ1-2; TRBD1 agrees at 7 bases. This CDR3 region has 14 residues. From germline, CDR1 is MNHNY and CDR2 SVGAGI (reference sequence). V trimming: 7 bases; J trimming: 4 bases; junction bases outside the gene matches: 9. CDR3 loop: CASTPTGTVYGYTF. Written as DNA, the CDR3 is TGTGCCAGCACCCCCACCGGGACAGTCTATGGCTACACCTTC.

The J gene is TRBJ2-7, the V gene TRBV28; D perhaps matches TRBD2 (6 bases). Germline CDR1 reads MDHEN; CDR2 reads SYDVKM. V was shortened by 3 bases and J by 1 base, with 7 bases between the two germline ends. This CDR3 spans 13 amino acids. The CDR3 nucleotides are TGTGCCAGCAGTTTTGGAGGGTCCTACGAGCAGTACTTC. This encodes CASSFGGSYEQYF.

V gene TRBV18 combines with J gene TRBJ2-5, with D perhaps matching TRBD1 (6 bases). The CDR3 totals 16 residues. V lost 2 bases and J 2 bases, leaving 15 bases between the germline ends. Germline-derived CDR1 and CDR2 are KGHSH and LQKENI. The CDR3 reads CASSPLQGRLQETQYF. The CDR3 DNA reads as TGTGCCAGCTCACCATTACAGGGACGACTGCAAGAGACCCAGTACTTC.

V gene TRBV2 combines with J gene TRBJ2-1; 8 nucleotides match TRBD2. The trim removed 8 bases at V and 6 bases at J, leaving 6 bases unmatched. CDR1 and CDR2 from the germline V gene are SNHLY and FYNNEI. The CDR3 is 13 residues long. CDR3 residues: CASVQREINEQFF. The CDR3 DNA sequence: TGTGCCAGCGTCCAGCGGGAGATCAATGAGCAGTTCTTC.